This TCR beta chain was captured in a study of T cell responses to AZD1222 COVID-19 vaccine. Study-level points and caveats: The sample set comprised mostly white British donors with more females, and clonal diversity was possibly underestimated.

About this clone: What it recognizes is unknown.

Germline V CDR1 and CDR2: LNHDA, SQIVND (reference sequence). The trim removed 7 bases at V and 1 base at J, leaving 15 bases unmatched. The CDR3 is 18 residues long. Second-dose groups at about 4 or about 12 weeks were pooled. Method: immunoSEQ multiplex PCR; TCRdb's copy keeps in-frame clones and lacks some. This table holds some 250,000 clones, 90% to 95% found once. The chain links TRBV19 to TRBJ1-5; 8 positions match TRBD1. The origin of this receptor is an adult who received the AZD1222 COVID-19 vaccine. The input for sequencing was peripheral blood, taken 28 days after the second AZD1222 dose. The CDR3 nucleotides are TGTGCCAGTACCCCCCGAGGCAGGGGGCGATGGAGCAATCAGCCCCAGCATTTT. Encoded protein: CASTPRGRGRWSNQPQHF.